The clone carrying this T cell receptor beta chain came up many times. Its antigen is not identified. The data were obtained in a study of T cells in Graves' hyperthyroidism and ophthalmopathy. Template material for amplifying TCR beta CDR3 regions consisted of RNA transcripts. The TCR CDR3 was amplified in a first-round RT-PCR using the HTBI primer set. TCRdb redid the calling of the multiplex PCR reads with MiXCR, one entry per CDR3 protein. The data show around 350,000 distinct CDR3 sequences, 15% to 18% seen once. Study results and caveats: Classification by a 13 V-J model distinguished ophthalmopathy from stable hyperthyroidism. Expanded thyroid clonotypes (above 0.001) were mostly also found in blood.

Clinical symptoms, serum thyroxine, TRAb, thyroid ultrasound and orbital computed tomography informed diagnoses. The sample of blood was obtained at first hyperthyroidism diagnosis (before any ophthalmopathy symptoms). The receptor's source is a woman aged 18 to 35 with Graves' hyperthyroidism that later progressed to Graves' ophthalmopathy. Sequences were obtained from blood.

CDR3: CSATGTSGSTDTQYF. The CDR3, as DNA: TGCAGTGCTACCGGGACTAGCGGTAGCACAGATACGCAGTATTTT. The V gene is TRBV20-1, the J gene TRBJ2-3; 11 nucleotides line up with TRBD2. The length of the CDR3 is 15 residues. Trimming cost V 4 bases and J 0 bases; bases outside gene matches: 3. Germline CDR1 and CDR2: DFQATT and SNEGSKA (reference sequence).